This record covers a single T cell receptor (beta chain). Its specificity is not known. The source of the sample is a study of cytomegalovirus exposure and HLA in healthy donors. As for the study in general: The 120 validation repertoires used the same platform as the approximately 670 first-cohort repertoires (as reported by a later analysis).

Measured with immunoSEQ multiplex PCR; TCRdb has only the in-frame clones, and not every one. Among 150,000 to 200,000 clones listed, around 80% were seen once. The trim removed 7 bases at V and 1 base at J, leaving 5 bases unmatched. There are 14 residues in the CDR3. Germline values: CDR1 MNHNY, CDR2 SVGAGI (reference sequence). Study-wide findings and caveats: Overall, approximately 150 TCR beta chains were annotated as cytomegalovirus-associated.

J is TRBJ1-2 and V is TRBV6-6; 8 positions agree with TRBD1. This sequence was found in a woman in her 30s in good health and CMV-seronegative. Specimen: PBMCs. The CDR3 nucleotides are TGTGCCAGCAAGAAGGGACAGGATAACTATGGCTACACCTTC. Translation: CASKKGQDNYGYTF.